These T cell receptor beta chains were read from a single sample in a study of blood T cell repertoires in COVID-19. The repertoire was sequenced with immunoSEQ multiplex PCR; TCRdb's copy has only in-frame clones and lacks some. The table records tens of thousands of clones, almost 85% of them present only once. Material: peripheral blood. These TCRs come from a man aged 55-75 years with acute or convalescent COVID-19. Both conserved end residues are part of each CDR3. D genes are given only for firm matches. Only part of the rows carry a size: once, few, many, or a class if the clone is expanded.

TRBJ2-7 TRBD1 TRBV19 few CASSIFEGQGLYEQYF TGTGCCAGTAGTATTTTCGAGGGACAGGGGCTCTACGAGCAGTACTTC
TRBJ2-3 TRBD2 TRBV5-4 . CASSFLAGGTDTQYF TGTGCCAGCAGTTTTCTAGCGGGGGGCACAGATACGCAGTATTTT
TRBJ1-2 . TRBV6-6 . CASKPRVSANYGYTF TGTGCCAGCAAACCACGGGTGTCAGCTAACTATGGCTACACCTTC
TRBJ2-1 . TRBV28 . CASSLAGEQFF TGTGCCAGCAGTTTAGCGGGCGAGCAGTTCTTC
TRBJ1-1 TRBD1 TRBV3-1/TRBV3-2 . CASSQTGGATEAFF TGTGCCAGCAGCCAAACAGGGGGGGCCACTGAAGCTTTCTTT
TRBJ1-1 . TRBV7-6 . CASRPRPTGHRNTEAFF TGTGCCAGCAGGCCTCGCCCGACAGGTCATAGGAACACTGAAGCTTTCTTT
TRBJ2-7 . TRBV7-9 . CASIQGGSPYEQYF TGTGCCAGCATTCAGGGAGGCTCCCCCTACGAGCAGTACTTC
TRBJ1-1 TRBD1 TRBV3-1/TRBV3-2 . CASSHYSAGGTEAFF TGTGCCAGCAGCCATTACTCTGCAGGGGGGACTGAAGCTTTCTTT
TRBJ1-5 . TRBV28 once CASSFPVGLYSNQPQHF TGTGCCAGCAGTTTTCCAGTGGGACTCTATAGCAATCAGCCCCAGCATTTT
TRBJ2-1 TRBD2 TRBV18 . CASSPTGTSGHEQFF TGTGCCAGCTCACCAACGGGGACTAGTGGCCATGAGCAGTTCTTC
TRBJ1-1 . TRBV20-1 once CSASSGTEAFF TGCAGTGCTAGTTCAGGGACTGAAGCTTTCTTT
TRBJ2-3 . TRBV7-2 . CASSLGGGEGTQYF TGTGCCAGCAGCTTAGGCGGGGGCGAGGGTACGCAGTATTTT
TRBJ2-7 TRBD1 TRBV11-2 few CASSSGQLSYEQYF TGTGCCAGCAGCTCGGGACAGTTGTCCTACGAGCAGTACTTC
TRBJ1-4 TRBD1 TRBV5-1 . CASSFRDREDEKLFF TGCGCCAGCAGCTTCCGGGACAGGGAGGATGAAAAACTGTTTTTT
TRBJ1-5 . TRBV6-1 . CASSDDAVRAWGPQHF TGTGCCAGCAGTGACGATGCTGTCAGGGCCTGGGGGCCCCAGCATTTT
TRBJ1-1 TRBD1 TRBV6-5 . CASTPGQGRAEAFF TGTGCCAGCACCCCGGGACAGGGGAGGGCTGAAGCTTTCTTT
TRBJ2-3 TRBD2 TRBV7-3 . CASSLDPRRAGDTDTQYF TGTGCCAGCAGCTTAGATCCGCGGAGGGCGGGGGACACAGATACGCAGTATTTT
TRBJ2-7 TRBD2 TRBV5-1 . CASSLPLAGGEQYF TGCGCCAGCAGCTTACCACTAGCGGGAGGGGAGCAGTACTTC
TRBJ1-6 . TRBV6-6 . CASRVQLYNSPLHF TGTGCCAGCAGGGTACAGCTATATAATTCACCCCTCCACTTT
TRBJ2-7 TRBD1 TRBV6-2/TRBV6-3 few CASSSTRTGAVDEQYF TGTGCCAGCAGTTCAACTAGGACAGGGGCAGTAGACGAGCAGTACTTC
TRBJ2-3 TRBD2 TRBV12-3/TRBV12-4 . CANGGVDTQYF TGTGCCAACGGGGGGGTAGATACGCAGTATTTT
TRBJ1-2 TRBD1 TRBV12-5 few CASAPDRGGNYGYTF TGTGCTAGTGCCCCCGACAGGGGAGGAAACTATGGCTACACCTTC
TRBJ2-7 TRBD1 TRBV10-3 few CAISAGQGSYEQYF TGTGCCATCAGCGCGGGACAGGGATCCTACGAGCAGTACTTC
TRBJ2-7 TRBD2 TRBV7-2 few CASSFASGGGYEQYF TGTGCCAGCAGCTTTGCTAGCGGGGGAGGGTACGAGCAGTACTTC
TRBJ1-5 . TRBV4-3 . CASSQDGTGGPQHF TGCGCCAGCAGCCAAGATGGTACAGGCGGACCCCAGCATTTT
TRBJ1-6 TRBD1 TRBV3-1/TRBV3-2 . CASSQGQGESPLHF TGTGCCAGCAGCCAAGGACAGGGTGAATCACCCCTCCACTTT
TRBJ2-7 . TRBV19 . CASSIGDFQTEQYF TGTGCCAGTAGTATAGGGGACTTTCAAACCGAGCAGTACTTC
TRBJ2-7 . TRBV23-1 few CASSRRVGPGEQYF TGCGCCAGCAGTCGGCGAGTGGGGCCGGGCGAGCAGTACTTC
TRBJ2-3 . TRBV6-5 . CASSYSRAATDTQYF TGTGCCAGCAGTTACTCGAGAGCGGCCACAGATACGCAGTATTTT
TRBJ2-7 TRBD2 TRBV5-1 . CASSSGTSGVSSYEQYF TGCGCCAGCAGCTCCGGGACTAGCGGGGTTAGTTCCTACGAGCAGTACTTC
TRBJ1-5 . TRBV28 . CASSPPRGEQQPQHF TGTGCCAGCAGCCCTCCCCGCGGGGAGCAACAGCCCCAGCATTTT
TRBJ2-7 . TRBV7-9 many CASSRLGDASYEQYF TGTGCCAGCAGCCGATTGGGAGACGCCTCCTACGAGCAGTACTTC
TRBJ2-2 TRBD2 TRBV29-1 . CSVDGASGVGELFF TGCAGCGTTGACGGGGCTAGCGGGGTCGGGGAGCTGTTTTTT
TRBJ1-3 . TRBV2 many CASSTTDSSGNTIYF TGTGCCAGCAGTACGACAGATAGCTCTGGAAACACCATATATTTT
TRBJ2-3 . TRBV3-1/TRBV3-2 . CASSQQGQAQYF TGTGCCAGCAGCCAACAGGGTCAGGCGCAGTATTTT
TRBJ1-2 . TRBV10-3 . CAISGAGSSGYTF TGTGCCATCAGTGGCGCAGGGTCTTCTGGCTACACCTTC
TRBJ1-2 . TRBV19 . CASVAGDTYGYTF TGTGCCAGTGTTGCAGGGGATACCTATGGCTACACCTTC
TRBJ1-4 . TRBV25-1 . CASSEGGSLLNKLFF TGTGCCAGCAGTGAAGGCGGGTCCCTGCTGAATAAACTGTTTTTT